This T cell receptor (beta chain) was sequenced for a study of blood T cells in healthy people across ages. Alongside a J-beta primer mix, a sample-barcoded 5' primer served in a second PCR lasting about 6 to 11 cycles. TCRdb fed the 5' RACE reads into MiXCR, producing one record per CDR3 protein. The sample includes more than 500,000 distinct CDR3 sequences, roughly a quarter seen only once; the top ten take roughly 3.5%. Only a few counts were recorded for this clonotype. In germline, CDR1 is MGHRA, CDR2 YSYEKL. This CDR3 spans 13 amino acids. The V gene lost 0 bases and the J gene lost 7 bases, with 6 bases spanning the gap. These data are also associated with another study on T cells of mothers and their children. That source notes: The donors comprised more than 5 children and their three healthy Caucasian mothers. An overlap that was slightly higher, though non-significant, was seen in related mother-child pairs versus unrelated pairs.

The V and J genes are TRBV4-1 and TRBJ2-2; D is undetermined. This clonotype was obtained from a boy between 2 and 10 years old in good health. Sequencing was carried out using blood. The CDR3 bases are TGCGCCAGCAGCCAAGATCAAGACGGGGAGCTGTTTTTT. Amino acids: CASSQDQDGELFF.